Listed below are T cell receptor beta chains from one sample, sequenced in a study of PD-L1 blockade in urothelial cancer. The protocol was immunoSEQ multiplex PCR, while the TCRdb copy is restricted to in-frame clones and leaves out a portion. The profile shows about 130,000 clones, 65% to 85% of them singletons. The sample in question was PBMCs, obtained around atezolizumab (anti-PD-L1) treatment. These receptors were obtained from a man in his fifties or sixties with urothelial cancer. Both conserved end residues are part of each CDR3. The order of the fields is D gene, clone size, J gene, V gene, CDR3 DNA, CDR3 protein. A D gene is named only where the DNA matches it firmly. Part of the rows lack a size; the others show once, few, many or a class for expanded clones.

D gene: NA; clone size: NA; J gene: TRBJ2-7; V gene: TRBV7-8; CDR3 DNA: TGTGCCAGCAGCTTAGCGAGCGGACAGAAGAATTACGAGCAGTACTTC; CDR3 protein: CASSLASGQKNYEQYF
D gene: TRBD1; clone size: NA; J gene: TRBJ1-6; V gene: TRBV7-2; CDR3 DNA: TGTGCCAGCAGCTCGGCACAGGGGCGAAATTCACCCCTCCACTTT; CDR3 protein: CASSSAQGRNSPLHF
D gene: NA; clone size: NA; J gene: TRBJ1-5; V gene: TRBV7-2; CDR3 DNA: TGTGCCAGCAGCTCTTGGAGGGATCAGCCCCAGCATTTT; CDR3 protein: CASSSWRDQPQHF
D gene: NA; clone size: NA; J gene: TRBJ2-1; V gene: TRBV25-1; CDR3 DNA: TGTGCCAGCAGTGGCAGGGGCACCTACTGGAATGAGCAGTTCTTC; CDR3 protein: CASSGRGTYWNEQFF
D gene: TRBD2; clone size: NA; J gene: TRBJ2-1; V gene: TRBV7-2; CDR3 DNA: TGTGCCAGCAGCTTAGTTGTCGGCGGGAGTTCTGAGCAGTTCTTC; CDR3 protein: CASSLVVGGSSEQFF
D gene: NA; clone size: NA; J gene: TRBJ2-5; V gene: TRBV5-1; CDR3 DNA: TGCGCCAGCAGGACAGACCAAGAGACCCAGTACTTC; CDR3 protein: CASRTDQETQYF
D gene: NA; clone size: NA; J gene: TRBJ2-7; V gene: TRBV28; CDR3 DNA: TGTGCCAGCCACAGGGTCGCCTACGAGCAGTACTTC; CDR3 protein: CASHRVAYEQYF
D gene: NA; clone size: NA; J gene: TRBJ1-5; V gene: TRBV7-9; CDR3 DNA: TGTGCCAGCAGCCAAGGTGGGGGCCACGGTAAGCCCCAGCATTTT; CDR3 protein: CASSQGGGHGKPQHF
D gene: NA; clone size: NA; J gene: TRBJ1-5; V gene: TRBV4-1; CDR3 DNA: TGCGCCAGCAGCCAAGAAGAGGGGGGGGCGTATCAGCCCCAGCATTTT; CDR3 protein: CASSQEEGGAYQPQHF
D gene: NA; clone size: once; J gene: TRBJ2-5; V gene: TRBV9; CDR3 DNA: TGTGCCAGCAGCGTAGAGGACCGGGGCGGGAAACAAGAGACCCAGTACTTC; CDR3 protein: CASSVEDRGGKQETQYF
D gene: TRBD1; clone size: few; J gene: TRBJ1-4; V gene: TRBV5-1; CDR3 DNA: TGCGCCAGCAGCCAGGGACAGGGTGAAAAACTGTTTTTT; CDR3 protein: CASSQGQGEKLFF
D gene: NA; clone size: few; J gene: TRBJ1-4; V gene: TRBV28; CDR3 DNA: TGTGCCAGCACCCTAACAGGTCCCTTTGAAAAACTGTTTTTT; CDR3 protein: CASTLTGPFEKLFF
D gene: TRBD2; clone size: NA; J gene: TRBJ2-1; V gene: TRBV6-6; CDR3 DNA: TGTGCCAGCAGTTACAGTAGCGGGAGCTCCTACAATGAGCAGTTCTTC; CDR3 protein: CASSYSSGSSYNEQFF
D gene: TRBD1; clone size: NA; J gene: TRBJ2-3; V gene: TRBV19; CDR3 DNA: TGTGCCAGTAGCCACAGGGGCTCCTCAGATACGCAGTATTTT; CDR3 protein: CASSHRGSSDTQYF
D gene: NA; clone size: NA; J gene: TRBJ1-1; V gene: TRBV19; CDR3 DNA: TGTGCCAGTACTACACAGGCCCCGAGCACTGAAGCTTTCTTT; CDR3 protein: CASTTQAPSTEAFF
D gene: TRBD2; clone size: NA; J gene: TRBJ2-7; V gene: TRBV30; CDR3 DNA: TGTGCCTGGAGGAAGGGACTAGCGGGAATGATCCCCTCCTACGAGCAGTACTTC; CDR3 protein: CAWRKGLAGMIPSYEQYF
D gene: NA; clone size: NA; J gene: TRBJ2-1; V gene: TRBV28; CDR3 DNA: TGTGCCAGCAGACTAGCCTCCTACAATGAGCAGTTCTTC; CDR3 protein: CASRLASYNEQFF
D gene: NA; clone size: NA; J gene: TRBJ1-3; V gene: TRBV7-9; CDR3 DNA: TGTGCCAGCAGCTCTACCGGGTCGTGGACACACTCTGGAAACACCATATATTTT; CDR3 protein: CASSSTGSWTHSGNTIYF
D gene: NA; clone size: NA; J gene: TRBJ2-7; V gene: TRBV19; CDR3 DNA: TGTGCCAGTAGTATACGGGAGTCCTACGAGCAGTACTTC; CDR3 protein: CASSIRESYEQYF
D gene: TRBD2; clone size: NA; J gene: TRBJ2-1; V gene: TRBV13; CDR3 DNA: TGTGCCAGCCTTTTCCGGTCGACTAGCGGGAGCAATGAGCAGTTCTTC; CDR3 protein: CASLFRSTSGSNEQFF
D gene: TRBD2; clone size: NA; J gene: TRBJ2-3; V gene: TRBV28; CDR3 DNA: TGTGCCAGCCAAAAGAGCGGGAGGGCCAACACAGATACGCAGTATTTT; CDR3 protein: CASQKSGRANTDTQYF
D gene: NA; clone size: NA; J gene: TRBJ1-2; V gene: TRBV10-3; CDR3 DNA: TGTGCCATCAGTGAGTCCCCTCAGGGCGGCTATGGCTACACCTTC; CDR3 protein: CAISESPQGGYGYTF
D gene: NA; clone size: NA; J gene: TRBJ2-5; V gene: TRBV11-3; CDR3 DNA: TGTGCCAGCAGCTGGGGGCTACAAGAGACCCAGTACTTC; CDR3 protein: CASSWGLQETQYF
D gene: TRBD1; clone size: NA; J gene: TRBJ2-7; V gene: TRBV28; CDR3 DNA: TGTGCCAGCAGAAGACAGGGTTCCTACGAGCAGTACTTC; CDR3 protein: CASRRQGSYEQYF
D gene: TRBD1; clone size: NA; J gene: TRBJ2-5; V gene: TRBV5-1; CDR3 DNA: TGCGCCAGCAGCTTGGCCGGACAGGGAGAGCCCCAGTACTTC; CDR3 protein: CASSLAGQGEPQYF
D gene: NA; clone size: few; J gene: TRBJ2-5; V gene: TRBV11-2; CDR3 DNA: TGTGCCAGCAGTAAGACACCCCAGGAGACCCAGTACTTC; CDR3 protein: CASSKTPQETQYF
D gene: NA; clone size: NA; J gene: TRBJ1-1; V gene: TRBV5-1; CDR3 DNA: TGCGCCAGCAGTGTGGAACGGAGGAACACTGAAGCTTTCTTT; CDR3 protein: CASSVERRNTEAFF
D gene: TRBD2; clone size: NA; J gene: TRBJ2-7; V gene: TRBV6-1; CDR3 DNA: TGTGCCAGCAGTGAAGGGAGGGTAGCGGGAACCCTCTCCGAGCAGTACTTC; CDR3 protein: CASSEGRVAGTLSEQYF
D gene: TRBD2; clone size: NA; J gene: TRBJ2-1; V gene: TRBV5-1; CDR3 DNA: TGCGCCAGCAGCTTGGTCCAGCGGGAAGCGGGTGAGCAGTTCTTC; CDR3 protein: CASSLVQREAGEQFF
D gene: TRBD1; clone size: NA; J gene: TRBJ1-6; V gene: TRBV5-1; CDR3 DNA: TGCGCCAGCAGCTTATGGACAGGCGTAGGTTCACCCCTCCACTTT; CDR3 protein: CASSLWTGVGSPLHF
D gene: NA; clone size: NA; J gene: TRBJ2-3; V gene: TRBV7-3; CDR3 DNA: TGTGCCAGCAGCTTAGGTCAGGGTGGGGATACGCAGTATTTT; CDR3 protein: CASSLGQGGDTQYF
D gene: NA; clone size: NA; J gene: TRBJ1-4; V gene: TRBV7-8; CDR3 DNA: TGTGCCAGCAGCTTTATTGCGGATGAAAAACTGTTTTTT; CDR3 protein: CASSFIADEKLFF
D gene: TRBD1; clone size: NA; J gene: TRBJ1-2; V gene: TRBV19; CDR3 DNA: TGTGCCACCAAGGGAGACAGGGGGCGAGTCAATGGCTACACCTTC; CDR3 protein: CATKGDRGRVNGYTF
D gene: NA; clone size: NA; J gene: TRBJ2-7; V gene: TRBV6-1; CDR3 DNA: TGTGCCAGCAGCCTCCGTTCCGGGACAACCTACGAGCAGTACTTC; CDR3 protein: CASSLRSGTTYEQYF
D gene: TRBD1; clone size: NA; J gene: TRBJ2-5; V gene: TRBV19; CDR3 DNA: TGTGCCAGTAGTACATGGGACAGGCATCAAGAGACCCAGTACTTC; CDR3 protein: CASSTWDRHQETQYF
D gene: NA; clone size: NA; J gene: TRBJ1-2; V gene: TRBV7-8; CDR3 DNA: TGTGCCAGCAGCTTAGGACACACCCGCAACTATGGCTACACCTTC; CDR3 protein: CASSLGHTRNYGYTF
D gene: TRBD1; clone size: NA; J gene: TRBJ1-6; V gene: TRBV9; CDR3 DNA: TGTGCCAGCAGCCCTTTTACAGGGGGCGACGGTTCACCCCTCCACTTT; CDR3 protein: CASSPFTGGDGSPLHF
D gene: NA; clone size: NA; J gene: TRBJ2-7; V gene: TRBV10-3; CDR3 DNA: TGTGCCATACTAGGTGAGGGCTCCTACGAGCAGTACTTC; CDR3 protein: CAILGEGSYEQYF
D gene: TRBD2; clone size: few; J gene: TRBJ2-1; V gene: TRBV5-1; CDR3 DNA: TGCGCCAGCAGCGACCGCGTCGGGCGCGGGAGTGGGAATGAGCAGTTCTTC; CDR3 protein: CASSDRVGRGSGNEQFF
D gene: TRBD2; clone size: NA; J gene: TRBJ2-7; V gene: TRBV7-3; CDR3 DNA: TGTGCCAGCAGCTTAGCGGGAGGGCCGGGCGAGCAGTACTTC; CDR3 protein: CASSLAGGPGEQYF
D gene: TRBD1; clone size: once; J gene: TRBJ2-3; V gene: TRBV5-4; CDR3 DNA: TGTGCCAGCAGCTTGCCACCGGGACAGGGAAGCGATACGCAGTATTTT; CDR3 protein: CASSLPPGQGSDTQYF